The rows below give T cell receptor beta chains drawn from one sample of a study of blood T cells in healthy people across ages. TCRdb independently ran MiXCR on the 5' RACE reads; one entry per CDR3 protein. This table holds around 1.7 million distinct CDR3 sequences, 28% found once. Sequencing was carried out using blood. The receptors here all came from a woman aged 25 to 39 in good health. Both conserved end residues are part of each CDR3. The D gene is left open where the match is weak. A row's size may be missing; if present it is once, few, many or a size class.

many	TRBV6-1	NA	TRBJ1-6	TGTGCCAGCAGTGAAGGTTCACCCCTCCACTTT	CASSEGSPLHF
NA	TRBV5-1	NA	TRBJ1-2	TGCGCCAGCAGCTTGGTACAGGGAACAGATGGCTACACCTTC	CASSLVQGTDGYTF
many	TRBV27	TRBD1	TRBJ2-1	TGTGCCAGCAGTGGACAGGGTAAGACTGAGCAGTTCTTC	CASSGQGKTEQFF
few	TRBV29-1	TRBD1	TRBJ2-3	TGCAGCGTTAAGGACAGGGGGCTGGTAGATACGCAGTATTTT	CSVKDRGLVDTQYF
NA	TRBV20-1	TRBD2	TRBJ2-5	TGCAGTGCTTCTCCGGGACTAGAGGGTCTGGTCGAGACCCAGTACTTC	CSASPGLEGLVETQYF
few	TRBV15	NA	TRBJ2-7	TGCGCCACCAGCAGAGATATAGGACACATCTACGAGCAGTACTTC	CATSRDIGHIYEQYF
NA	TRBV28	NA	TRBJ2-5	TGTGCCAGCAGTAGCGGAGCCGGACCCCAGTACTTC	CASSSGAGPQYF
many	TRBV29-1	TRBD2	TRBJ2-1	TGCAGCCCGACCGGGACTAGCGGGGAAAGCTCCTACAATGAGCAGTTCTTC	CSPTGTSGESSYNEQFF
few	TRBV18	NA	TRBJ1-5	TGTGCCAGCTCACCACTTTTTTCCGGAATCGAGAGCAATCAGCCCCAGCATTTT	CASSPLFSGIESNQPQHF
NA	TRBV19	NA	TRBJ2-7	TGTGCCAGTAGTGAGAGGCAGTTCTCCTACGAGCAGTACTTC	CASSERQFSYEQYF
many	TRBV12-3/TRBV12-4	TRBD2	TRBJ2-1	TGTGCCAGCAGTTTACCCAGCGGGAGGGCCGGGGATGAGCAGTTCTTC	CASSLPSGRAGDEQFF
NA	TRBV30	NA	TRBJ1-2	TGTGCCTGGAGCGCTGCCCCGGCTGCCTATGGCTACACCTTC	CAWSAAPAAYGYTF
NA	TRBV30	TRBD2	TRBJ2-2	TGTGCCTGGGGACTGACTAGCAGGAATACCGGGGAGCTGTTTTTT	CAWGLTSRNTGELFF
many	TRBV12-3/TRBV12-4	NA	TRBJ2-7	TGTGCCAGCGGTAAGGGATCGCGTGAGCAGTACTTC	CASGKGSREQYF
few	TRBV9	TRBD1	TRBJ2-3	TGTGCCAGCAGCGTAGAGGTGGGAACAGGGGGCACAGATACGCAGTATTTT	CASSVEVGTGGTDTQYF
NA	TRBV6-4	TRBD2	TRBJ2-1	TGTGCCAGCAGTGACGAAATGGGTAGCGGGGGCAATGAGCAGTTCTTC	CASSDEMGSGGNEQFF
many	TRBV9	NA	TRBJ2-5	TGTGCCAGCAGCGTAGGCGAGGGGCGAGGAGAGACCCAGTACTTC	CASSVGEGRGETQYF
few	TRBV25-1	NA	TRBJ2-7	TGTGCCAGCATAGAGGGCCTTGAGCAGTACTTC	CASIEGLEQYF
many	TRBV4-2	NA	TRBJ2-5	TGTGCCAGCAGCCAAGAAGGGTTGGGGCCAGAGACCCAGTACTTC	CASSQEGLGPETQYF
NA	TRBV12-3/TRBV12-4	NA	TRBJ2-5	TGTGCCAGCACCGGGGAGCGTGAGACCCAGTACTTC	CASTGERETQYF
NA	TRBV7-2	NA	TRBJ1-5	TGTGCCAGCGCGGGCCAGGGGAATGGTCAGCCCCAGCATTTT	CASAGQGNGQPQHF
NA	TRBV18	NA	TRBJ2-3	TGTGCCAGCTCACCCCTGGGGCAGACGTTTACCGAAATGACAGATACGCAGTATTTT	CASSPLGQTFTEMTDTQYF
NA	TRBV12-3/TRBV12-4	NA	TRBJ1-5	TGTGCCAGCAGTTTATCACGGGGCAGATATCAGCCCCAGCATTTT	CASSLSRGRYQPQHF
once	TRBV7-6	TRBD2	TRBJ2-7	TGTGTCAGCAGCTGGGGAGGGGTATTTTCCTACGAGCAGTACTTC	CVSSWGGVFSYEQYF
NA	TRBV12-5	NA	TRBJ2-1	TGTGCTAGTGGTTCCCAGAGAGGGCTCGGAAATGAGCAGTTCTTC	CASGSQRGLGNEQFF
NA	TRBV5-1	NA	TRBJ1-2	TGCGCCAGCAGCCGCACTTTGGATGGCTACACCTTC	CASSRTLDGYTF
NA	TRBV28	NA	TRBJ2-7	TGTGCCAGCAGCCGGGGGGCAGGGGTTGACGAGCAGTACTTC	CASSRGAGVDEQYF
NA	TRBV2	NA	TRBJ2-4	TGTGCCAGCAGCGCCCGGAGGGAATCTTCCAAAAACATTCAGTACTTC	CASSARRESSKNIQYF
NA	TRBV20-1	TRBD1	TRBJ1-1	TGCAGTGGTAACCCAGGGGGAAGCACTGAAGCTTTCTTT	CSGNPGGSTEAFF
few	TRBV19	NA	TRBJ1-4	TGTGCCAGTAGTATTCGTCTTCATACACGGGGGGCCGAAAAACTGTTTTTT	CASSIRLHTRGAEKLFF
few	TRBV6-2/TRBV6-3	TRBD2	TRBJ2-5	TGTGCCAGCAGTTACGGGTCGGGAGGAGAGTTAGAGACCCAGTACTTC	CASSYGSGGELETQYF
NA	TRBV10-3	NA	TRBJ2-5	TGTGCCATCAGTGAGTCAGGGTATGGAGAGACCCAGTACTTC	CAISESGYGETQYF
many	TRBV29-1	NA	TRBJ2-5	TGCAGCGTTGGACGGGCGGTGGAGACCCAGTACTTC	CSVGRAVETQYF
few	TRBV6-5	TRBD1	TRBJ1-2	TGTGCCAGCAGGGACGCAAGGGGGCGCGACGAAGGCTACACCTTC	CASRDARGRDEGYTF
few	TRBV3-1	TRBD2	TRBJ2-1	TGTGCCAGCTGTCACTTGGCGGGGGGCAACAATGAGCAGTTCTTC	CASCHLAGGNNEQFF
NA	TRBV4-1	TRBD2	TRBJ2-7	TGCGCCAGCAGCCTTCGGACTAGCGGGGGCAACGAGCAGTACTTC	CASSLRTSGGNEQYF
NA	TRBV29-1	NA	TRBJ2-7	TGCAGCGTGGCCCCGGGACATCCTTACGAGCAGTACTTC	CSVAPGHPYEQYF
few	TRBV2	NA	TRBJ2-7	TGTGCCAGCAGTGACGGGACTGGGTTTTCCTACGAGCAGTACTTC	CASSDGTGFSYEQYF
few	TRBV5-1	TRBD1	TRBJ2-3	TGCGCCAGCAGCCCGCCGACAGGGGTGACAGATACGCAGTATTTT	CASSPPTGVTDTQYF
NA	TRBV3-1	TRBD1	TRBJ1-4	TGTGCCAGCAGCCACCACGACAGGGGAGGAGGCGAAAAACTGTTTTTT	CASSHHDRGGGEKLFF
NA	TRBV19	NA	TRBJ1-1	TGTGCCAGTAAGGGCCCGGGGCGGAACACTGAAGCTTTCTTT	CASKGPGRNTEAFF
NA	TRBV5-1	NA	TRBJ1-6	TGCGCCAGCAGCTTGATGACAGCCACCAATTCACCCCTCCACTTT	CASSLMTATNSPLHF
NA	TRBV20-1	NA	TRBJ2-1	TGCAGTGCACCCCTCCCAGGGGATCAATACAATGAGCAGTTCTTC	CSAPLPGDQYNEQFF
NA	TRBV20-1	NA	TRBJ2-6	TGCAGTGCTTGGGCCGTCCCTGGGGCCAACGTCCTGACTTTC	CSAWAVPGANVLTF
few	TRBV9	TRBD1	TRBJ1-4	TGTGCCAGCAGCGTAGACGTGTTGGGACAGGATCCTGAAAAACTGTTTTTT	CASSVDVLGQDPEKLFF
few	TRBV5-1	TRBD1	TRBJ2-3	TGCGCCAGCAGCCAGGGGGCTACTAGCACAGATACGCAGTATTTT	CASSQGATSTDTQYF
NA	TRBV4-3	TRBD1	TRBJ1-6	TGCGCCAGCAGCCCGGACAGGGAATCACCCCTCCACTTT	CASSPDRESPLHF
many	TRBV28	TRBD2	TRBJ2-7	TGTGCCAGCAGTTTACGGGAGGTTGGCTACGAGCAGTACTTC	CASSLREVGYEQYF
NA	TRBV7-9	NA	TRBJ2-1	TGTGCCAGCAGCTTAGATGTGACAGCGTCCTACAATGAGCAGTTCTTC	CASSLDVTASYNEQFF
few	TRBV29-1	NA	TRBJ2-7	TGCAGCGCCGTCAGCGGCGAGCAGTACTTC	CSAVSGEQYF
NA	TRBV20-1	TRBD1	TRBJ1-1	TGCAGTGCTAGGTGGGACAGGGTCTTGGACACTGAAGCTTTCTTT	CSARWDRVLDTEAFF
few	TRBV4-2	TRBD1	TRBJ2-7	TGTGCCAGCAGCCAAGATGCCGGGACAGGGGGGTACGAGCAGTACTTC	CASSQDAGTGGYEQYF
NA	TRBV29-1	NA	TRBJ2-7	TGCAGCGTTGAACAGAATGGCTACGAGCAGTACTTC	CSVEQNGYEQYF
NA	TRBV7-2	TRBD1	TRBJ2-7	TGTGCCAGCAGCTTAGCCGGGACAGCCGCCCCGTACGAGCAGTACTTC	CASSLAGTAAPYEQYF
NA	TRBV6-5	TRBD1	TRBJ2-7	TGTGCCAGCAGTTTCCGACAGGGAACTATCCTCTACGAGCAGTACTTC	CASSFRQGTILYEQYF
many	TRBV6-5	NA	TRBJ1-1	TGTGCCAGCAGTTGGAGGGGGACTGAAGCTTTCTTT	CASSWRGTEAFF
NA	TRBV5-1	NA	TRBJ1-1	TGCGCCAGCGGCTTTCTACAGGGAGACACTGAAGCTTTCTTT	CASGFLQGDTEAFF
few	TRBV7-9	NA	TRBJ1-1	TGTGCCAGTGTCGGACAGATGAACACTGAAGCTTTCTTT	CASVGQMNTEAFF
NA	TRBV3-1	NA	TRBJ2-7	TGTGCCAGCACCCCCGGGACTTTCTCCTACGAGCAGTACTTC	CASTPGTFSYEQYF
few	TRBV6-1	TRBD2	TRBJ2-5	TGTGCCAGCAGAACGACTAGCGGGAGGCCGGGGGAGACCCAGTACTTC	CASRTTSGRPGETQYF